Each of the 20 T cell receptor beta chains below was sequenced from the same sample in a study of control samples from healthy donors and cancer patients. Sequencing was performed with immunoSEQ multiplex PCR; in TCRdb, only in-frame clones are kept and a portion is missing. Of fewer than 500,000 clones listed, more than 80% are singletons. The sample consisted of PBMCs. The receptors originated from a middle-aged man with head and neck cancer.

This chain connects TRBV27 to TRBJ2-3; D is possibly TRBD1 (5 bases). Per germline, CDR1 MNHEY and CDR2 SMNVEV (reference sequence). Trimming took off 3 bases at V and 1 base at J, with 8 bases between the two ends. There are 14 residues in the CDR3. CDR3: CASSFSQGTDTQYF. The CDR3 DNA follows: TGTGCCAGCAGTTTCTCACAGGGCACAGATACGCAGTATTTT.

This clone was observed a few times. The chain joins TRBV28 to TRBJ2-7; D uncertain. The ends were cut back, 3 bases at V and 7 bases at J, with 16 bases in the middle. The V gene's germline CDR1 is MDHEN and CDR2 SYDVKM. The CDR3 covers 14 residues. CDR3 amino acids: CASSFDRTTTEQYF. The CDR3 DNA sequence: TGTGCCAGCAGTTTTGACCGAACTACGACGGAGCAGTACTTC.

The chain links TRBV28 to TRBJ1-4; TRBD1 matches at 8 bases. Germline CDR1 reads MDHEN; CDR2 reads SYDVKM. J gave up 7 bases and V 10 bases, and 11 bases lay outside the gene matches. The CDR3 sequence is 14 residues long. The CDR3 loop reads CATDSDRGVEKLFF. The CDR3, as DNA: TGTGCCACCGACTCCGACAGGGGAGTTGAAAAACTGTTTTTT.

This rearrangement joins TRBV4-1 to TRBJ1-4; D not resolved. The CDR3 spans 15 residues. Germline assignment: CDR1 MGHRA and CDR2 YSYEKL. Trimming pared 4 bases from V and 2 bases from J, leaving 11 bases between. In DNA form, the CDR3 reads TGCGCCAGCAGCCCGCCAGGAGTCACTAATGAAAAACTGTTTTTT. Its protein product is CASSPPGVTNEKLFF.

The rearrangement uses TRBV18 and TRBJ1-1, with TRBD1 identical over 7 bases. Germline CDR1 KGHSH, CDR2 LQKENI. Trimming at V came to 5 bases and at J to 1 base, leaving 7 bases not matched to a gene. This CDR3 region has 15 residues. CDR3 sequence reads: CASSLQGPPNTEAFF. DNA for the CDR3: TGTGCCAGCTCATTACAGGGGCCACCGAACACTGAAGCTTTCTTT.

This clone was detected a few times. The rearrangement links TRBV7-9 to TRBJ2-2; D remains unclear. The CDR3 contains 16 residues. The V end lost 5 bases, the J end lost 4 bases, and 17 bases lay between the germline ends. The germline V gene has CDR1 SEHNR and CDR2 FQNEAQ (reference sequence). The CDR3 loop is CASSPNMDLATGELFF. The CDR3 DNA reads TGTGCCAGCAGCCCGAATATGGACCTCGCCACCGGGGAGCTGTTTTTT.

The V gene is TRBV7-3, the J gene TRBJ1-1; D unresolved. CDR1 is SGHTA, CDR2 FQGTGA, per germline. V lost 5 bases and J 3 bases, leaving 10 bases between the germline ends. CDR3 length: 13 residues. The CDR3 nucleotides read TGTGCCAGCAGCCCGACCCGGGACACTGAAGCTTTCTTT. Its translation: CASSPTRDTEAFF.

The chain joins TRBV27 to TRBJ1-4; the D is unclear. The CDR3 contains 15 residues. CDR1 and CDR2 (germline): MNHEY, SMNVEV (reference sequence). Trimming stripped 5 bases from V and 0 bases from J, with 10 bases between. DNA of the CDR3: TGTGCCAGCAGTCCACACCGGACAACTAATGAAAAACTGTTTTTT. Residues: CASSPHRTTNEKLFF.

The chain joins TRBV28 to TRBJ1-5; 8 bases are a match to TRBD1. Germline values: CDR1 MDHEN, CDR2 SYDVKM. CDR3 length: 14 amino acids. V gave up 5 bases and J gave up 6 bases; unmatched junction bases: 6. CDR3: CASSRTGRGQPQHF. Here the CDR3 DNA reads TGTGCCAGCAGTAGGACAGGGCGCGGTCAGCCCCAGCATTTT.

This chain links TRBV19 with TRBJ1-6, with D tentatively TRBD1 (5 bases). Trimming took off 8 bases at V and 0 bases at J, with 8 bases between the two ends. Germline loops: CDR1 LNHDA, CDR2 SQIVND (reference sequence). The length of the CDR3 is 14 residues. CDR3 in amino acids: CASRDSSYNSPLHF. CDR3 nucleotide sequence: TGTGCCAGTCGAGACAGCTCCTATAATTCACCCCTCCACTTT.

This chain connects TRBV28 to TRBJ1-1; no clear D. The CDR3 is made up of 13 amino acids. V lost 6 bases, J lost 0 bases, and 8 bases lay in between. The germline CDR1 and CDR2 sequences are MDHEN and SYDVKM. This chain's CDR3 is CASRPRLNTEAFF. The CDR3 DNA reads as TGTGCCAGCAGACCTCGATTGAACACTGAAGCTTTCTTT.

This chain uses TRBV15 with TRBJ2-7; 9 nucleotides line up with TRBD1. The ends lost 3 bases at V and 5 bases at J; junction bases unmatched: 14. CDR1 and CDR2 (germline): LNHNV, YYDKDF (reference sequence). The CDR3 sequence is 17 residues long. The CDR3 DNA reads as TGTGCCACCAGCAGGGAAGTCACCGGGACAGGGATCGACGAGCAGTACTTC. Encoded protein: CATSREVTGTGIDEQYF.

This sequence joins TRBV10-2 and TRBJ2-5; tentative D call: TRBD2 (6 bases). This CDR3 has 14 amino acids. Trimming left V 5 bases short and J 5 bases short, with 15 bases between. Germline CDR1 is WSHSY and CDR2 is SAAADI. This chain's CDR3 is CASSQQGLSETQYF. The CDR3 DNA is TGCGCCAGCAGTCAGCAGGGACTTTCGGAGACCCAGTACTTC.

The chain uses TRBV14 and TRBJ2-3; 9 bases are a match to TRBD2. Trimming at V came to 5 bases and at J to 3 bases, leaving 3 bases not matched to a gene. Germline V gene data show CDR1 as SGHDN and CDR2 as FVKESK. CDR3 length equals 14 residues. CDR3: CASSSGLATDTQYF. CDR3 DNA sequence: TGTGCCAGCAGCTCCGGACTAGCGACAGATACGCAGTATTTT.

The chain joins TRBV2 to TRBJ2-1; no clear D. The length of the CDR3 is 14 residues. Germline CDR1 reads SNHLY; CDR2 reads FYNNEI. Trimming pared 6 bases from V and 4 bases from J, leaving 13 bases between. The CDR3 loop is CASRIGRSYNEQFF. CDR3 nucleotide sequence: TGTGCCAGCAGAATCGGACGGTCTTACAATGAGCAGTTCTTC.

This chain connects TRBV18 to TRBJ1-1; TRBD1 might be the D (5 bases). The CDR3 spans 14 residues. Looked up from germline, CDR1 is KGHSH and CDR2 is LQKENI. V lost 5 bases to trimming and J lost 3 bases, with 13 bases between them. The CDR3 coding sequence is TGTGCCAGCTCAGCTCGCCTGGGGGACACTGAAGCTTTCTTT. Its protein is CASSARLGDTEAFF.

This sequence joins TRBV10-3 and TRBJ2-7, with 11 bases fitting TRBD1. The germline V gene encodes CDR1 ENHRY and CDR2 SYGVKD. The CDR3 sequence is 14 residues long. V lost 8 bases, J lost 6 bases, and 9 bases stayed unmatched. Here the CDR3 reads CAIGGGQGVAEQYF. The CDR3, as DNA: TGTGCCATCGGTGGGGGACAGGGGGTGGCCGAGCAGTACTTC.

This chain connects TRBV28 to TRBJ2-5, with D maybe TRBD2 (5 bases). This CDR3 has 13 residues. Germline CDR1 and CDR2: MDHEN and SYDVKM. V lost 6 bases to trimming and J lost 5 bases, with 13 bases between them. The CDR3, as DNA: TGTGCCAGCAGCGGTGGCCGGAGGGAGACCCAGTACTTC. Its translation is CASSGGRRETQYF.

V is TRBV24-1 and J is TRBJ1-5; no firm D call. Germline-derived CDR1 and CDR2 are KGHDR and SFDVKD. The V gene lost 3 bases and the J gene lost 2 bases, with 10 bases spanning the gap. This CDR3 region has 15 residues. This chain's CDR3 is CATSDGRAGNQPQHF. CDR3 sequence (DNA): TGTGCCACCAGTGATGGGAGGGCAGGCAATCAGCCCCAGCATTTT.

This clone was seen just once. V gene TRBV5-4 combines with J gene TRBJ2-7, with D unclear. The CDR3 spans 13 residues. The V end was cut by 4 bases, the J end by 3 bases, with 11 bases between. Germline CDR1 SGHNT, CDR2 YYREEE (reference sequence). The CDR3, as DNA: TGTGCCAGCAGCCACGAAGGCCTCTACGAGCAGTACTTC. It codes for CASSHEGLYEQYF.